Listed here are 8 T cell receptor beta chains from one sample, sequenced in a study of Graves' ophthalmopathy and Graves' hyperthyroidism (dated by TCRdb to the late 2010s). Sequenced on an Illumina HiSeq 2000. For repertoire sequencing, TCR beta CDR3 regions were amplified from RNA transcripts. The first round was an RT-PCR using HTBI primers with the Qiagen OneStep RT-PCR kit, and this first round was followed by a second-round multiplex PCR, then size selection and purification. TCRdb redid the processing of the public reads, applying fastp at Q25 and MiXCR, and retained in-frame beta chains. Merged by CDR3 protein, the rows form single entries marked with the most common genes and DNA. Recorded for this sample are roughly 14,000 distinct CDR3 sequences; 50% of them occurred a single time. Around 45% of the sample is taken by the ten largest. The material sequenced was peripheral blood. These receptors were obtained from a woman aged 25-40 years with Graves' ophthalmopathy. Donor details come from another sample of the same person, matched by shared clones.

This clonotype came up many times. V and J are TRBV10-1 and TRBJ2-3; D is unclear. This CDR3 comprises 14 residues. Trimming took 0 bases from V and 3 from J, leaving 7 bases between them. The germline V gene has CDR1 WNHNN and CDR2 SYGVQD (reference sequence). CDR3 sequence (DNA): TGCGCCAGCAGTGAGTCGTTCAGGACAGATACGCAGTATTTT. It yields the protein CASSESFRTDTQYF.

This clonotype is judged medium-sized. The chain couples TRBV24-1 to TRBJ2-2, with 8 bases identical to TRBD2. Per germline, CDR1 KGHDR and CDR2 SFDVKD. J lost 3 bases, V lost 1 base, and 0 bases had no gene match. The CDR3 extends over 15 amino acids. In nucleotides, the CDR3 is TGTGCCACCAGTGATTTCGGGAGGGACACCGGGGAGCTGTTTTTT. Its protein product is CATSDFGRDTGELFF.

J is TRBJ2-7 and V is TRBV20-1; D gene ambiguous. This CDR3 is built from 11 residues. Per germline, CDR1 DFQATT and CDR2 SNEGSKA (reference sequence). Deletions cut 6 bases from V and 0 bases from J, with 6 bases between. CDR3 nucleotide sequence: TGCAGTGCCCGGACCTCCTACGAGCAGTACTTC. Its translation: CSARTSYEQYF.

The chain is built from TRBV1 and TRBJ2-5; whether TRBD2, the table's D call, matches the DNA was not checked. TRBV1 constitutes a pseudogene. This CDR3 region has 15 residues. The CDR3 region has the DNA TGCACCAGCAGCCAAGAGACCTGCAACGGGAGGACCCAGTACTTC. It translates to CTSSQETCNGRTQYF.

This clonotype has just a few counts. The chain uses TRBV6-1 and TRBJ1-2; TRBD1 matches at 9 bases. In germline, CDR1 is MNHNS, CDR2 SASEGT. With 0 bases clipped from V and 4 bases from J, the junction kept 3 bases outside the gene matches. The CDR3 covers 15 residues. CDR3 loop: CASSEAGQGSYGYTF. The CDR3 nucleotides read TGTGCCAGCAGTGAAGCGGGACAGGGAAGCTATGGCTACACCTTC.

The chain is built from TRBV5-1 and TRBJ1-1, with D possibly being TRBD1 (5 bases). CDR3 length equals 13 residues. V was pared by 3 bases and J by 4 bases, with 10 bases between. Germline CDR1 and CDR2: SGHRS and YFSETQ. The CDR3 DNA reads TGCGCCAGCAGCTCCGGGGCCAGCACTGAAGCTTTCTTT. This codes for CASSSGASTEAFF.

This clonotype appeared once. V gene TRBV7-2 combines with J gene TRBJ2-1; 7 bases align to TRBD2. CDR3 size: 16 residues. Germline-derived CDR1 and CDR2 are SGHTA and FQGNSA. Trimming cost V 6 bases and J 9 bases; bases outside gene matches: 17. CDR3: CASSLPRGLVVGEQFF. CDR3 bases: TGTGCCAGCAGTCTGCCCCGAGGACTAGTGGTTGGTGAGCAGTTCTTC.

Only one count was recorded for this clonotype. The chain couples TRBV24-1 to TRBJ2-7; D is undetermined. The CDR3 contains 15 residues. V gave up 4 bases and J gave up 3 bases, with 15 bases separating them. The germline V gene encodes CDR1 KGHDR and CDR2 SFDVKD. The CDR3 sequence is CATSELPRTLYEQYF. The CDR3 region has the DNA TGTGCCACCAGTGAATTGCCAAGGACCCTCTACGAGCAGTACTTC.